The entry below gives a single T cell receptor (beta chain) sequence along with its context. The data originate from a study of blood T cell repertoires in COVID-19. Study-wide context: Samples taken during acute and convalescent COVID-19 were collected in the United States, Italy and Spain. In each case, the material was cDNA or gDNA derived from T cells, B-cell-depleted T cells, or PBMCs.

In the authors' methods: For nucleated cells, counts were estimated from reference gene primer amplification. TCRdb's table, derived via immunoSEQ multiplex PCR, lists solely in-frame clones and lacks some. D and trimming were read from the DNA, whereas the V and J calls and clone size are those reported in that table. Here the sample spans 150,000 to 160,000 clones, less than 90% being singletons. With 1 base removed from V and 0 bases from J, the gap between germline ends came to 9 bases. Germline values: CDR1 MGHDK, CDR2 SYGVNS. This CDR3 region has 15 residues. The chain recombines TRBV25-1 with TRBJ2-5; the D is unclear. Sequencing used peripheral blood. The receptor was isolated from a woman aged 70-85 years with acute or convalescent COVID-19. CDR3 amino acids: CASSEFILYQETQYF. Here the CDR3 DNA reads TGTGCCAGCAGTGAATTTATACTGTACCAAGAGACCCAGTACTTC. Full variable domain (remainder filled in from reference TRBV25-1 and TRBJ2-5): EADIYQTPRYLVIGTGKKITLECSQTMGHDKMYWYQQDPGMELHLIHYSYGVNSTEKGDLSSESTVSRIRTEHFPLTLESARPSHTSQYLCASSEFILYQETQYFGPGTRLLVL.